Given below is one T cell receptor beta chain in context. The data stem from a study of blood T cell repertoires in COVID-19. About the research overall: Both acute and convalescent COVID-19 samples were obtained from the United States, Italy and Spain. The analysed material was cDNA or gDNA that came from T cells, B-cell-depleted T cells, or PBMCs.

Here immunoSEQ multiplex PCR was the method, and the copy in TCRdb shows in-frame clones only, minus some. This sample has about 140,000 clones, with roughly 80% found just once. The V end lost 2 bases, the J end lost 0 bases, and 8 bases lay between the germline ends. This CDR3 is built from 15 residues. Germline CDR1 is SGHKS and CDR2 is YYEKEE (reference sequence). Recruitment covered some 25 US areas and drew participants whose ages spanned roughly 18 to 90 years. Assignments of participants to cohorts depended upon their own reported clinical history. The genes are TRBV5-5 and TRBJ1-4; no definite D call. The clonotype originates from a woman younger than 30 who had been exposed to COVID-19. Sequencing input: PBMCs or T cells enriched from blood (not recorded which). The CDR3 DNA sequence: TGTGCCAGCAGCTTAAGGAGTGCAACTAATGAAAAACTGTTTTTT. Translation: CASSLRSATNEKLFF.